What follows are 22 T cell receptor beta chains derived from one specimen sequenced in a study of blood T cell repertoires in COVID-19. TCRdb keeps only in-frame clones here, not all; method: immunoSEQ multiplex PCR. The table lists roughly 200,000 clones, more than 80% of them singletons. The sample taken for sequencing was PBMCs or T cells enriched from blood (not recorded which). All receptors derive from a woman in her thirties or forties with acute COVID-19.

The DNA of the CDR3 is TGTGCCAGCAGCCTACACTCGGGACTAGCGGGGGGACGTAATGAGCAGTTCTTC. This gives the protein CASSLHSGLAGGRNEQFF. The J gene is TRBJ2-1, the V gene TRBV7-2; TRBD2 agrees at 15 bases. Trimming at V came to 5 bases and at J to 7 bases, leaving 12 bases not matched to a gene. CDR1 and CDR2 (germline): SGHTA, FQGNSA. This CDR3 is built from 18 residues.

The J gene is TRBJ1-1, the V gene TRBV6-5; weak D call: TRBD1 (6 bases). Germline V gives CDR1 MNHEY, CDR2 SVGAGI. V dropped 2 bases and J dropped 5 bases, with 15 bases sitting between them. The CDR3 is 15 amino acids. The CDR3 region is CASSYRGASGTEAFF. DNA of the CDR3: TGTGCCAGCAGTTACCGGGGGGCGAGTGGAACTGAAGCTTTCTTT.

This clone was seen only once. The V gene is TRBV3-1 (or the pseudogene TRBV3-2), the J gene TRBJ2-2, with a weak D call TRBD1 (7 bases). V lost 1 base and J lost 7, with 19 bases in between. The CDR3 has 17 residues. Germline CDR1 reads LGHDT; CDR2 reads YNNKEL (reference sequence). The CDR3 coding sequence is TGTGCCAGCAGCCAAGGCTTCCCCCAGGGGGGCTTCGGGGAGCTGTTTTTT. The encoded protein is CASSQGFPQGGFGELFF.

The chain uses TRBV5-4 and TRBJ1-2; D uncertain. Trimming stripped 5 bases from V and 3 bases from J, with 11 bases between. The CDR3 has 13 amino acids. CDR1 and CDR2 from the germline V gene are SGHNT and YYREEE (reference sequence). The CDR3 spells CASRPALDYGYTF. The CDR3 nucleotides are TGTGCCAGCAGGCCAGCTCTAGACTATGGCTACACCTTC.

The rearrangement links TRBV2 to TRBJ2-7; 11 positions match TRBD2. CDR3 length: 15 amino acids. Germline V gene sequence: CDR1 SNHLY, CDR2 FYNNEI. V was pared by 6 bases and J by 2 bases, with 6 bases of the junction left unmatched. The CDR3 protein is CASRQTSGSTYEQYV. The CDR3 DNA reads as TGTGCCAGCAGGCAAACTAGCGGGAGTACCTACGAGCAGTACGTC.

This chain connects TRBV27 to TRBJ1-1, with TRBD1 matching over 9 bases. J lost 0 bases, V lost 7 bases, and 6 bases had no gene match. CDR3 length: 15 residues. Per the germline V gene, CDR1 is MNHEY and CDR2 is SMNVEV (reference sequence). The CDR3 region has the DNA TGTGCCAGCATCGCACAGGGGGCAGTGAACACTGAAGCTTTCTTT. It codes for CASIAQGAVNTEAFF.

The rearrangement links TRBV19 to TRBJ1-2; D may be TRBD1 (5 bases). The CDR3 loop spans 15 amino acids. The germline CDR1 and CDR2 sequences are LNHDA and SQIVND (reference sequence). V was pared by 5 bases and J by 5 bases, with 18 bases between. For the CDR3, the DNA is TGTGCCAGTAGTCTCGTCGACAGCGCCTTTTATGGCTACACCTTC. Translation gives CASSLVDSAFYGYTF.

CDR3 protein: CASSPGQDREAFF. CDR3 sequence (DNA): TGTGCCAGCTCCCCCGGACAAGACAGGGAAGCTTTCTTT. The chain couples TRBV18 to TRBJ1-1; TRBD1 might be the D (6 bases). The CDR3 runs 13 residues. Germline CDR1 KGHSH, CDR2 LQKENI. The ends were cut back, 6 bases at V and 8 bases at J, with 16 bases in the middle.

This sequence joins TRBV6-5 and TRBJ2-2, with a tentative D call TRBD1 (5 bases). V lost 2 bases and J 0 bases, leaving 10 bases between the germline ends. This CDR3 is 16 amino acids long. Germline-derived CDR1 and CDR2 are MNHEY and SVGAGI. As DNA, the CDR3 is TGTGCCAGCAGTTACGATGGGGCCGCGAACACCGGGGAGCTGTTTTTT. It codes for CASSYDGAANTGELFF.

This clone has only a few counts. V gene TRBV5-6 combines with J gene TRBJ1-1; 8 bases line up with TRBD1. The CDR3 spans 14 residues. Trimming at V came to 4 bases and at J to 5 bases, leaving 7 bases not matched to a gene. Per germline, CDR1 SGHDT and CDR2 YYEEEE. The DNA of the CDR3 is TGTGCCAGCAGCCCGACAGGGGAGGGAACTGAAGCTTTCTTT. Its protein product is CASSPTGEGTEAFF.

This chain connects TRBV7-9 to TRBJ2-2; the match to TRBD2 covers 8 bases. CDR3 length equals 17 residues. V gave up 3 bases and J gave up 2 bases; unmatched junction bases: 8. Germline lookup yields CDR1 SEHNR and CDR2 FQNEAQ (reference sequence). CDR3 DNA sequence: TGTGCCAGCAGCTTCCCACGGGCGGGGGGAAACACCGGGGAGCTGTTTTTT. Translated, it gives CASSFPRAGGNTGELFF.

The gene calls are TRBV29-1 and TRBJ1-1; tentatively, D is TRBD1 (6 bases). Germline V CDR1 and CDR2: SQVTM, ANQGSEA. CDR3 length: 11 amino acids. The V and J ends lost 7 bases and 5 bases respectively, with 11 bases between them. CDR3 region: CSDGTLTEAFF. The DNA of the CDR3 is TGCAGCGACGGGACATTAACTGAAGCTTTCTTT.

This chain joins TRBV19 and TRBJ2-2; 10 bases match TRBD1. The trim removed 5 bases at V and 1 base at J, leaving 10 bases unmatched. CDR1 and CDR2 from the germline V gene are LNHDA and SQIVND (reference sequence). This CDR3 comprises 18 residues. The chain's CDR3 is CASSPRRQGAWNTGELFF. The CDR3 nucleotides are TGTGCCAGTAGTCCCCGCCGACAGGGGGCGTGGAACACCGGGGAGCTGTTTTTT. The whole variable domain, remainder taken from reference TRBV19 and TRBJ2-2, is DGGITQSPKYLFRKEGQNVTLSCEQNLNHDAMYWYRQDPGQGLRLIYYSQIVNDFQKGDIAEGYSVSREKKESFPLTVTSAQKNPTAFYLCASSPRRQGAWNTGELFFGEGSRLTVL.

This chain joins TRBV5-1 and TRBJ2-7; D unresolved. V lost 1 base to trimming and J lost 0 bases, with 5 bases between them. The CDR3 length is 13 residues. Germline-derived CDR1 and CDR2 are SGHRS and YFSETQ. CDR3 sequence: CASSLSSSYEQYF. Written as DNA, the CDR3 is TGCGCCAGCAGCTTGAGCTCCTCCTACGAGCAGTACTTC.

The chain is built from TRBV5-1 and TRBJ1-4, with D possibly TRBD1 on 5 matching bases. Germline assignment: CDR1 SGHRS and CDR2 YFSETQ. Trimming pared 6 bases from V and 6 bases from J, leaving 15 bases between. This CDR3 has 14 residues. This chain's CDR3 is CASKTGGRYEKLFF. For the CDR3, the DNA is TGCGCCAGCAAAACGGGGGGACGATATGAAAAACTGTTTTTT. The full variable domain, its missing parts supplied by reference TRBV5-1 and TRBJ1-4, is KAGVTQTPRYLIKTRGQQVTLSCSPISGHRSVSWYQQTPGQGLQFLFEYFSETQRNKGNFPGRFSGRQFSNSRSEMNVSTLELGDSALYLCASKTGGRYEKLFFGSGTQLSVL.

The CDR3 reads CASSATGNTEAFF. CDR3 nucleotide sequence: TGTGCCAGCAGCGCCACAGGGAACACTGAAGCTTTCTTT. The rearrangement links TRBV7-2 to TRBJ1-1, with a weak D call TRBD1 (5 bases). The germline gives CDR1 SGHTA, CDR2 FQGNSA. CDR3 length: 13 amino acids. V lost 5 bases and J lost 1, with 8 bases in between.

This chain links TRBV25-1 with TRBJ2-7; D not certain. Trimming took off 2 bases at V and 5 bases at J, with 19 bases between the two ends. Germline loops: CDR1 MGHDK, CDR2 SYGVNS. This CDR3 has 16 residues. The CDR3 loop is CASSEGRHGSNHEQYF. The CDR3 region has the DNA TGTGCCAGCAGTGAAGGTCGACATGGCAGTAACCACGAGCAGTACTTC.

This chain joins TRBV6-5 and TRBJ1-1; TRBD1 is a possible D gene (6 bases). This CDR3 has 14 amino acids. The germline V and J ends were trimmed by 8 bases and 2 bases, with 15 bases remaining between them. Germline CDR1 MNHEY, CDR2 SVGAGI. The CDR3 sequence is CASVKGGRNTEAFF. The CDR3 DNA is TGTGCCAGCGTTAAAGGGGGACGAAACACTGAAGCTTTCTTT.

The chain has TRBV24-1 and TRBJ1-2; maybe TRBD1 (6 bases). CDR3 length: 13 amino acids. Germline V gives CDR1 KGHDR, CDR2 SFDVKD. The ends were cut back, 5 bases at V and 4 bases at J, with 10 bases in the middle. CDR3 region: CATSAGGGYGYTF. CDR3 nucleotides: TGTGCCACCAGTGCTGGGGGCGGCTATGGCTACACCTTC.

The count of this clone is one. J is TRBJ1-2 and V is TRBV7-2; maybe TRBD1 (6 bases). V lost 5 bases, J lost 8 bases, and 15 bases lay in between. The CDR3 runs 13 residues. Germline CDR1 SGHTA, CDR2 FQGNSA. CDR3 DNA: TGTGCCAGCAGCCCGGACAGAGCCGGCGGCTACACCTTC. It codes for CASSPDRAGGYTF.

CDR3 amino acids: CASSEGNEQYF. The DNA for the CDR3 is TGTGCCAGCAGTGAAGGTAATGAGCAGTACTTC. V is TRBV2 and J is TRBJ2-7; no clear D. The CDR3 has 11 amino acids. The V gene's germline CDR1 is SNHLY and CDR2 FYNNEI. Between the trimmed V and J ends, which lost 1 base and 7 bases, there was a span of 5 bases.

CDR3 sequence: CSVGLPWGQGYGYTF. CDR3 sequence (DNA): TGCAGCGTTGGCCTCCCATGGGGACAGGGCTATGGCTACACCTTC. This chain uses TRBV29-1 with TRBJ1-2, with TRBD1 matching 9 bases. This CDR3 is 15 amino acids long. CDR1 and CDR2 from the germline V gene are SQVTM and ANQGSEA. V shed 4 bases, J shed 4 bases, and the junction held 10 bases outside the gene matches.